The 16 T cell receptor beta chains in this list originate from one sample, sequenced in a study of cytomegalovirus exposure and HLA in healthy donors. PCR was performed using 60 Vbeta and 13 Jbeta primers. TCRdb keeps only in-frame clones here, not all; method: immunoSEQ multiplex PCR. The sample yields approximately 140,000 clones, roughly 69% seen once. The sample taken for sequencing was PBMCs. The receptors originated from a human donor in good health.

This clone was observed a single time. The chain links TRBV29-1 to TRBJ2-7, with a possible D match to TRBD1 (6 bases). Germline CDR1 reads SQVTM; CDR2 reads ANQGSEA. This CDR3 has 17 amino acids. V gave up 4 bases and J gave up 0 bases, with 22 bases separating them. The CDR3: CSVALISGQTASYEQYF. Written as DNA, the CDR3 is TGCAGCGTTGCCCTAATTTCAGGACAGACAGCCTCCTACGAGCAGTACTTC.

This chain uses TRBV27 with TRBJ1-2, with D perhaps TRBD1 (6 bases). Germline V gene data show CDR1 as MNHEY and CDR2 as SMNVEV (reference sequence). There are 13 residues in the CDR3. Trimming left V 6 bases short and J 4 bases short, with 12 bases between. This chain's CDR3 is CASRGGQFYGYTF. Written as DNA, the CDR3 is TGTGCCAGCAGGGGCGGACAGTTCTATGGCTACACCTTC.

The V and J genes are TRBV5-6 and TRBJ1-4, with 8 bases lining up with TRBD1. CDR3 length: 16 amino acids. The trim removed 4 bases at V and 9 bases at J, leaving 14 bases unmatched. Looked up from germline, CDR1 is SGHDT and CDR2 is YYEEEE. This chain's CDR3 is CASSQGLGTGAQKLFF. The CDR3 DNA sequence: TGTGCCAGCAGCCAGGGCCTTGGGACAGGAGCGCAAAAACTGTTTTTT.

The chain uses TRBV5-1 and TRBJ2-3; perhaps TRBD1 as D (6 bases). The V gene lost 0 bases and the J gene lost 4 bases, with 15 bases spanning the gap. This CDR3 contains 16 residues. The germline V gene encodes CDR1 SGHRS and CDR2 YFSETQ. The CDR3 sequence is CASSLVGGARPDTQYF. In DNA, the CDR3 is TGCGCCAGCAGCTTGGTAGGGGGAGCCCGCCCAGATACGCAGTATTTT.

As for this clone: Relative to the germline gene, one junction end is altered; a read error may explain this. J is TRBJ1-2 and V is TRBV7-9; possible D gene TRBD1, 5 bases. CDR1 is SEHNR and CDR2 is FQNEAQ in the germline V gene (reference sequence). The CDR3 is 17 amino acids. CDR3 bases: TGTTCCAGCAGCTCAGGGCGAAGGACGGAAAATAACTATGGCTACACCTTC. It is translated as CSSSSGRRTENNYGYTF.

The chain joins TRBV28 to TRBJ2-2, with D perhaps TRBD1 (6 bases). Trimming removed 10 bases from V and 4 bases from J, with 16 bases in between. Germline CDR1 reads MDHEN; CDR2 reads SYDVKM. This CDR3 contains 14 residues. CDR3 region: CATQGQPGTGELFF. The CDR3 nucleotides are TGTGCCACCCAGGGACAACCCGGCACCGGGGAGCTGTTTTTT.

The chain is built from TRBV19 and TRBJ2-2; D might be TRBD2 (5 bases). V was trimmed by 1 base and J by 5 bases, leaving 17 bases between them. Germline loops: CDR1 LNHDA, CDR2 SQIVND (reference sequence). CDR3 length: 17 amino acids. Written as DNA, the CDR3 is TGTGCCAGTAGTATAGCTTCCGGAATAGCGACTACCGGGGAGCTGTTTTTT. This encodes CASSIASGIATTGELFF. Complete variable domain (other parts from reference TRBV19 and TRBJ2-2): DGGITQSPKYLFRKEGQNVTLSCEQNLNHDAMYWYRQDPGQGLRLIYYSQIVNDFQKGDIAEGYSVSREKKESFPLTVTSAQKNPTAFYLCASSIASGIATTGELFFGEGSRLTVL.

This clone occurred a few times. The rearrangement uses TRBV29-1 and TRBJ2-7; 8 nucleotides line up with TRBD1. Germline loops: CDR1 SQVTM, CDR2 ANQGSEA. This CDR3 has 14 residues. V dropped 7 bases and J dropped 0; count of bases not matched to a gene: 8. This chain's CDR3 is CSAGQGWGSYEQYF. The DNA for the CDR3 is TGCAGCGCAGGACAGGGTTGGGGCTCCTACGAGCAGTACTTC.

V and J are TRBV7-6 and TRBJ1-1; 10 nucleotides line up with TRBD1. V trimming: 3 bases; J trimming: 5 bases; junction bases outside the gene matches: 6. CDR1 and CDR2 from the germline V gene are SGHVS and FNYEAQ. The CDR3 loop spans 15 amino acids. CDR3 DNA: TGTGCCAGCAGCTTTGACCGGGACAGGGGAACTGAAGCTTTCTTT. It is translated as CASSFDRDRGTEAFF. The full variable domain, in which reference TRBV7-6 and TRBJ1-1 provide the parts outside the CDR3, is GAGVSQSPRYKVTKRGQDVALRCDPISGHVSLYWYRQALGQGPEFLTYFNYEAQQDKSGLPNDRFSAERPEGSISTLTIQRTEQRDSAMYRCASSFDRDRGTEAFFGQGTRLTVV.

The chain employs TRBV28 and TRBJ1-1; a possible D gene is TRBD1 (6 bases). V was trimmed by 6 bases and J by 5 bases, leaving 19 bases between them. CDR3 length: 15 amino acids. Germline assignment: CDR1 MDHEN and CDR2 SYDVKM. The CDR3 sequence: CASRAGGGRWTEAFF. The DNA for the CDR3 is TGTGCCAGCAGGGCGGGTGGGGGCAGGTGGACTGAAGCTTTCTTT. The full variable domain, completed using reference TRBV28 and TRBJ1-1, is DVKVTQSSRYLVKRTGEKVFLECVQDMDHENMFWYRQDPGLGLRLIYFSYDVKMKEKGDIPEGYSVSREKKERFSLILESASTNQTSMYLCASRAGGGRWTEAFFGQGTRLTVV.

The CDR3 DNA reads TGTGCCAGCAGACGGGACTGCTCAGCCCCACCTTCCTACGAGCAGTACTTC. It specifies CASRRDCSAPPSYEQYF. The V and J genes are TRBV7-3 and TRBJ2-7; tentative D call: TRBD2 (6 bases). The V gene's germline CDR1 is SGHTA and CDR2 FQGTGA. Trimming shortened V by 6 bases and J by 1 base, and 22 bases separated the two germline ends. The CDR3 is 17 residues long.

This rearrangement joins TRBV9 to TRBJ2-1, with D tentatively TRBD2 (6 bases). The V gene lost 4 bases and the J gene lost 7 bases, with 9 bases spanning the gap. Germline loops: CDR1 SGDLS, CDR2 YYNGEE. The CDR3 is 12 residues long. This CDR3 is CASSLLANEQFF. The CDR3 DNA follows: TGTGCCAGCAGCCTACTAGCAAATGAGCAGTTCTTC. The entire variable domain, with the rest obtained from reference TRBV9 and TRBJ2-1, is as follows: DSGVTQTPKHLITATGQRVTLRCSPRSGDLSVYWYQQSLDQGLQFLIQYYNGEERAKGNILERFSAQQFPDLHSELNLSSLELGDSALYFCASSLLANEQFFGPGTRLTVL.

This clone was recorded only once. J is TRBJ2-1 and V is TRBV2; D might be TRBD1 (6 bases). V was cut by 2 bases and J by 0 bases, with 8 bases left in between. CDR1 SNHLY and CDR2 FYNNEI come from the germline V gene. This CDR3 contains 15 residues. CDR3 nucleotides: TGTGCCAGCAGTGAAAGGGGGAGCTCCTACAATGAGCAGTTCTTC. This translates into CASSERGSSYNEQFF.

This clone occurred a few times. The chain links TRBV28 to TRBJ1-2, with D hard to call. Trimming took 8 bases from V and 4 from J, leaving 17 bases between them. Per the germline V gene, CDR1 is MDHEN and CDR2 is SYDVKM. The CDR3 contains 14 residues. Here the CDR3 DNA reads TGTGCCAGCGGGCCCTTAGGTTCCTTCTATGGCTACACCTTC. The encoded protein is CASGPLGSFYGYTF.

The rearrangement joins TRBV19 to TRBJ2-3, with 9 bases matching TRBD1. The CDR3 is 14 amino acids. J lost 4 bases, V lost 6 bases, and 5 bases had no gene match. CDR1 and CDR2 (germline): LNHDA, SQIVND (reference sequence). Here the CDR3 reads CASSIGQGPDTQYF. The CDR3 nucleotides are TGTGCCAGTAGCATCGGACAGGGGCCAGATACGCAGTATTTT.

This sequence joins TRBV5-4 and TRBJ1-2; 7 nucleotides line up with TRBD1. V gave up 3 bases and J gave up 6 bases; unmatched junction bases: 8. Per the germline V gene, CDR1 is SGHNT and CDR2 is YYREEE (reference sequence). The CDR3 runs 14 residues. The CDR3 spells CASSSLDREDGYTF. CDR3 sequence (DNA): TGTGCCAGCAGCTCTCTCGACAGGGAGGATGGCTACACCTTC.